This TCR beta chain stems from a study of human T cells and chemical hapten exposure. Whole-study findings and limits: Counts of TCRs above 1 in 1000 frequency stayed unchanged with DPC sensitization.

A few counts support this clonotype. The antigen is unknown. Individual cDNA molecules received unique molecular identifiers in the library. One entry per CDR3 protein, called by TCRdb with MiXCR from the RACE reads. Among 270,000 or so distinct CDR3 sequences listed, roughly 8% were seen once. The time point was: pre-sensitization, week 0. This sample's treatment: therapeutic diphenylcyclopropenone sensitization with weekly scalp DPC. At patch-test visits, sampling came before the patch test. Each donor was an alopecia patient between 18 and 70 years of age who qualified for DPC. The source is a man aged 18-30 years with alopecia areata. Some clones in this sample may be carry-over from other donors' samples. Here the sequenced sample was whole blood, taken in connection with sensitization to the hapten diphenylcyclopropenone (DPC).

The CDR3 is CATRTSSGEQFF. The CDR3 DNA sequence: TGTGCCACCAGAACAAGCAGTGGTGAGCAGTTCTTC. The V gene is TRBV15, the J gene TRBJ2-1; D is unresolved. The V gene's germline CDR1 is LNHNV and CDR2 YYDKDF (reference sequence). V gave up 6 bases and J gave up 9 bases, with 12 bases separating them. This CDR3 comprises 12 residues.